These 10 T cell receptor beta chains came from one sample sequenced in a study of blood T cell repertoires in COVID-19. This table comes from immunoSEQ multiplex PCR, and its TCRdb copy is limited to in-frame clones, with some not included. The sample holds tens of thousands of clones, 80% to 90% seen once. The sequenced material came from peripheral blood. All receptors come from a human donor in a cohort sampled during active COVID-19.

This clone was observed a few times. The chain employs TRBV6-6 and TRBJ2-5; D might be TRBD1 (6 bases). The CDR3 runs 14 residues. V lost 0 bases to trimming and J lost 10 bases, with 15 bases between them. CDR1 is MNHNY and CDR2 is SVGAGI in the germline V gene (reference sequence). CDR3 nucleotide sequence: TGTGCCAGCAGTTACTCGCCTCCAGGGGTTAGCCAGTACTTC. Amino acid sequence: CASSYSPPGVSQYF.

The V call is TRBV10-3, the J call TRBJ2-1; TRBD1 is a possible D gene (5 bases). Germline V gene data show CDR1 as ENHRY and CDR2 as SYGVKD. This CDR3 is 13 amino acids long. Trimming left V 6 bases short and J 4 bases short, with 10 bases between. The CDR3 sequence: CAIRGVEYNEQFF. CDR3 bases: TGTGCCATCAGAGGGGTGGAGTACAATGAGCAGTTCTTC.

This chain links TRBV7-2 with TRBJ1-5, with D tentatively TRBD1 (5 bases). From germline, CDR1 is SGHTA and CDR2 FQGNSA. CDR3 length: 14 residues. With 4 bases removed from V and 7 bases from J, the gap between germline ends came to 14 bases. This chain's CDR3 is CASSWGGGTQPQHF. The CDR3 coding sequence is TGTGCCAGCAGCTGGGGGGGTGGGACGCAGCCCCAGCATTTT.

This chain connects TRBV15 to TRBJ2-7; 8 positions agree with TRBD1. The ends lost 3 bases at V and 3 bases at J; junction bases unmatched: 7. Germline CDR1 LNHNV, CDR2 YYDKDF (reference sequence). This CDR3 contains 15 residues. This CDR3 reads CATSSNRGQGYEQYF. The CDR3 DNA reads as TGTGCCACCAGCAGTAATCGAGGACAGGGCTACGAGCAGTACTTC.

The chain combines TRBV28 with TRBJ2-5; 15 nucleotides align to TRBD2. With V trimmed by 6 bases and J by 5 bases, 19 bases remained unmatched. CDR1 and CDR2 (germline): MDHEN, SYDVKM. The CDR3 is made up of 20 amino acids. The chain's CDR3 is CASSSDRWTSGRAMGETQYF. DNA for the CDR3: TGTGCCAGCAGCTCGGACCGCTGGACTAGCGGGAGGGCTATGGGGGAGACCCAGTACTTC.

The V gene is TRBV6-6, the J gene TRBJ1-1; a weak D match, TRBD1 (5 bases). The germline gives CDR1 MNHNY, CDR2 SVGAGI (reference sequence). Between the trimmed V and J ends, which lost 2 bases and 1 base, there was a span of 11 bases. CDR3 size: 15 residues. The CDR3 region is CASSYGATKNTEAFF. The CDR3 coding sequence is TGTGCCAGCAGTTACGGGGCTACCAAGAACACTGAAGCTTTCTTT.

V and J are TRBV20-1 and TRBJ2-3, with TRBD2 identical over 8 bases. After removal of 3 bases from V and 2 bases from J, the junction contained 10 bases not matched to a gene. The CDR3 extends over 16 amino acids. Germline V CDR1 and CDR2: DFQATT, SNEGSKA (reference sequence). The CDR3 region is CSASGWERGTTDTQYF. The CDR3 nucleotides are TGCAGTGCTAGTGGCTGGGAGCGGGGGACCACAGATACGCAGTATTTT.

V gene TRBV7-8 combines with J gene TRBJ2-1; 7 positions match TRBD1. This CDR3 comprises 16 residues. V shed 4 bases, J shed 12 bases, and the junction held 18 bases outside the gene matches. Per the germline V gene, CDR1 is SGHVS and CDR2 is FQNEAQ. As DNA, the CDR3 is TGTGCCAGCAGCTCACGTTCTCCCGGGACAGTCTCCCGGCAGTTCTTC. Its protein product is CASSSRSPGTVSRQFF.

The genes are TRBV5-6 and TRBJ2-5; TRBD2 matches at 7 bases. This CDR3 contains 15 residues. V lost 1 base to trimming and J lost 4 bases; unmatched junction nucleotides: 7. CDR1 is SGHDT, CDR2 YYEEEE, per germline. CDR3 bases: TGTGCCAGCAGCTTGTCTGCGGGAGTCCGAGAGACCCAGTACTTC. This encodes CASSLSAGVRETQYF.

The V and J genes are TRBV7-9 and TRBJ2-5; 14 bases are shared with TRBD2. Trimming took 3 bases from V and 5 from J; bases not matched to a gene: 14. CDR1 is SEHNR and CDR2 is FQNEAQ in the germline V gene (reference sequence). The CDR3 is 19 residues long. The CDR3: CASSFVGGLAGGHRETQYF. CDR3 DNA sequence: TGTGCCAGCAGCTTCGTCGGTGGACTAGCGGGAGGTCATCGGGAGACCCAGTACTTC.